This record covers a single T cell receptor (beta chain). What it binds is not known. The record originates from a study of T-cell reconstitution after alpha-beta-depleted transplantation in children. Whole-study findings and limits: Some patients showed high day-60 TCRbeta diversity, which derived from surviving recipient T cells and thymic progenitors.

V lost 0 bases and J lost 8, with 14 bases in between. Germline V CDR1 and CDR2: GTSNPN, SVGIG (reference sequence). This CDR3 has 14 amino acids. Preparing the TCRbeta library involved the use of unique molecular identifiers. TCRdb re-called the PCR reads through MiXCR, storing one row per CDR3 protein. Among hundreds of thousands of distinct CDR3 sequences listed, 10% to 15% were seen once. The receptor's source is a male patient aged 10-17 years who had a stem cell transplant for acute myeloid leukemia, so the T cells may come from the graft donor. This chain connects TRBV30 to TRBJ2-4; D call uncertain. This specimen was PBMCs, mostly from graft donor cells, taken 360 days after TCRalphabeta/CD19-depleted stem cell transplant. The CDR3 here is CAWSVYAVVDIQYF. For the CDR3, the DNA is TGTGCCTGGAGTGTTTATGCAGTGGTGGACATTCAGTACTTC.